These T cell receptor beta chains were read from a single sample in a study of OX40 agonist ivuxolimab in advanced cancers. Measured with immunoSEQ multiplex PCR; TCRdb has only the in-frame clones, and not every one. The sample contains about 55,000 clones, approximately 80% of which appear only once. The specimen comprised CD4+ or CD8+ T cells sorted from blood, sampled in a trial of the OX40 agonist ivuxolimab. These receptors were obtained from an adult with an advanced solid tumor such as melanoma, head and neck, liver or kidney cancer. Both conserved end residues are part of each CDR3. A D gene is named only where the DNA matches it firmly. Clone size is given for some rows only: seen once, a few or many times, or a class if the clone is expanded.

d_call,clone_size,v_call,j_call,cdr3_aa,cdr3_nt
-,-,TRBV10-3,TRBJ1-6,CAISESTLGKDFSYNSPLHF,TGTGCCATCAGTGAGTCGACCCTTGGGAAAGATTTCTCCTATAATTCACCCCTCCACTTT
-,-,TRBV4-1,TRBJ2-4,CASSQAVGQGYNIQYF,TGCGCCAGCAGCCAAGCAGTGGGACAAGGCTACAACATTCAGTACTTC
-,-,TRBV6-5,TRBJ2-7,CASTDERGTPYEQYF,TGTGCCAGCACGGACGAAAGGGGGACCCCCTACGAGCAGTACTTC
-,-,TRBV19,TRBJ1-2,CASSQRPAGYVYGYTF,TGTGCCAGTAGTCAGCGGCCAGCAGGGTACGTCTATGGCTACACCTTC
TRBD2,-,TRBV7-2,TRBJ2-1,CASSRSGSSYNEQFF,TGTGCCAGCAGCCGAAGCGGGAGCTCCTACAATGAGCAGTTCTTC
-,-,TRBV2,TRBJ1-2,CASSSRENYGYTF,TGTGCCAGCAGTTCTAGGGAAAACTATGGCTACACCTTC
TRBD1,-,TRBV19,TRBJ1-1,CASSSYRGPEAFF,TGTGCCAGTAGTTCATACAGGGGCCCTGAAGCTTTCTTT
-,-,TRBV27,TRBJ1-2,CASSAGQNYGYTF,TGTGCCAGCAGTGCGGGACAAAACTATGGCTACACCTTC
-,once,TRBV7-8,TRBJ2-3,CASSLGRPPDTQYF,TGTGCCAGCAGCTTGGGGCGACCCCCAGATACGCAGTATTTT
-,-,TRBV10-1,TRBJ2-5,CASSPSVQETQYF,TGCGCCAGCAGCCCTAGCGTCCAAGAGACCCAGTACTTC
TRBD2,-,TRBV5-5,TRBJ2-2,CASSGGLAGTGELFF,TGTGCCAGCAGCGGAGGACTAGCCGGCACCGGGGAGCTGTTTTTT
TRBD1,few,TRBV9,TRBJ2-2,CASSGGQGRTGELFF,TGTGCCAGCAGCGGAGGACAGGGGCGCACCGGGGAGCTGTTTTTT
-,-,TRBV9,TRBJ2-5,CASSASRFQREETQYF,TGTGCCAGCAGCGCCTCACGATTCCAAAGAGAAGAGACCCAGTACTTC
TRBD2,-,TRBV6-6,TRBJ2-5,CASRKTSGGKQETQYF,TGTGCCAGCAGAAAGACTAGCGGGGGGAAACAAGAGACCCAGTACTTC
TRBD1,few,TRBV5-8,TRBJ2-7,CASSRGQGATYEQYF,TGTGCCAGCAGCCGGGGACAGGGGGCAACTTACGAGCAGTACTTC
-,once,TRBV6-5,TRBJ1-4,CASRGKGEKLFF,TGTGCCAGCAGAGGGAAAGGCGAAAAACTGTTTTTT
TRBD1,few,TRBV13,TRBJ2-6,CASKTGLTGANVLTF,TGTGCCAGCAAGACAGGGCTCACTGGGGCCAACGTCCTGACTTTC
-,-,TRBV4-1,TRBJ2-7,CASSQPWDGSYEQYF,TGCGCCAGCAGCCAACCGTGGGACGGCTCCTACGAGCAGTACTTC
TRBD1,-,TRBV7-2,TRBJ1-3,CASRHTGEADTIYF,TGTGCCAGCAGACATACAGGGGAGGCTGACACCATATATTTT
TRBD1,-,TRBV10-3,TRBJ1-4,CARDRGGF,TGTGCCAGAGACAGGGGGGGATTT
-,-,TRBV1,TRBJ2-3,CTSSQDRGEPGPDTQYF,TGCACCAGCAGCCAAGATCGAGGGGAGCCGGGGCCAGATACGCAGTATTTT